This entry is about one T cell receptor beta chain. TCRdb keeps only in-frame clones here, not all; method: immunoSEQ multiplex PCR. Among 64,000 or so clones listed, about 92% were seen once. This entry comes from a study of control samples from healthy donors and cancer patients. V dropped 4 bases and J dropped 2 bases, with 8 bases sitting between them. Germline CDR1 and CDR2: LNHDA and SQIVND (reference sequence). CDR3 length: 13 amino acids. This receptor was obtained from a man aged 35 to 55 with colorectal cancer. The sample consisted of PBMCs. The rearrangement joins TRBV19 to TRBJ1-1; maybe TRBD1 (6 bases). CDR3 residues: CASSNRVNTEAFF. CDR3 coding DNA: TGTGCCAGTAGTAACAGGGTAAACACTGAAGCTTTCTTT.